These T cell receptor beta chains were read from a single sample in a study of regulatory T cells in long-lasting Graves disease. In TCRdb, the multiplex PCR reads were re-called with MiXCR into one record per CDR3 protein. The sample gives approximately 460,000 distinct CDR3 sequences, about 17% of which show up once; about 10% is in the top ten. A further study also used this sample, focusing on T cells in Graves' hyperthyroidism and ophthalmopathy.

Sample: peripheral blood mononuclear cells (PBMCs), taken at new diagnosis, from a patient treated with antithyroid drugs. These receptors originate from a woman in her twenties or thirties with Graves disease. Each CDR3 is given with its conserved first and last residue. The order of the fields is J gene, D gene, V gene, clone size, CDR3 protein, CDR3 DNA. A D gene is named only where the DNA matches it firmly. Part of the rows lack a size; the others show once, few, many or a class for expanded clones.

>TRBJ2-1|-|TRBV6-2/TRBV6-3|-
CASTSGVGLEQFF
TGTGCCAGCACCTCGGGTGTGGGACTCGAACAGTTCTTC
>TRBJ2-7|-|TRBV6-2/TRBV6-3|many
CASRPPSAYEQYF
TGTGCCAGCAGACCCCCTAGCGCCTACGAGCAGTACTTC
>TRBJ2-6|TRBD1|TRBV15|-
CATSSELQGATRISGANVLTF
TGTGCCACCAGCAGCGAATTACAGGGGGCTACTAGAATTTCTGGGGCCAACGTCCTGACTTTC
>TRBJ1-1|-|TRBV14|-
CASSQAIRGGGTEAFF
TGTGCCAGCAGCCAAGCTATAAGGGGCGGGGGCACTGAAGCTTTCTTT
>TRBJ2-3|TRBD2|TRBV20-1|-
CSARELAGGPWDTQYF
TGCAGTGCTAGAGAACTAGCGGGAGGGCCGTGGGATACGCAGTATTTT
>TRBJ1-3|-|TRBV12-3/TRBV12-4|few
CASSLTGSGGGNTIYF
TGTGCCAGCAGTTTAACCGGGTCCGGGGGTGGAAACACCATATATTTT
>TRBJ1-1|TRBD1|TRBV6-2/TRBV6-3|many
CASSSCRQGPNTEAFF
TGTGCCAGCAGCTCCTGCCGACAGGGACCTAACACTGAAGCTTTCTTT
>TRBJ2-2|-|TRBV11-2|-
CASSLDESLALIGTGELFF
TGTGCCAGCAGCTTAGATGAGTCCCTAGCCCTTATCGGGACCGGGGAGCTGTTTTTT
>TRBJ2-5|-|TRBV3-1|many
CASSQRGQRFQETQYF
TGTGCCAGCAGCCAGCGGGGACAGCGCTTCCAAGAGACCCAGTACTTC
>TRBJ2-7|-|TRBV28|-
CASSFGPAEQYF
TGTGCCAGCAGTTTCGGGCCCGCCGAGCAGTACTTC
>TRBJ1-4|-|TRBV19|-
CASSTSGEEKLFF
TGTGCCAGTAGTACCAGTGGTGAGGAAAAACTGTTTTTT
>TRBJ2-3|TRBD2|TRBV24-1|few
CATSDLIAGSDTQYF
TGTGCCACCAGTGATTTGATAGCGGGGTCGGATACGCAGTATTTT
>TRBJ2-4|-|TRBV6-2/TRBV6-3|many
CASSVGGYRLDIQYF
TGTGCCAGCAGTGTAGGGGGATATCGTCTTGACATTCAGTACTTC
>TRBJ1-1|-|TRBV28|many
CASRLHQVNTEAFF
TGTGCCAGCAGGTTACATCAAGTGAACACTGAAGCTTTCTTT
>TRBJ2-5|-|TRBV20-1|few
CSAARGGETQYF
TGCAGTGCTGCCAGGGGGGGAGAGACCCAGTACTTC
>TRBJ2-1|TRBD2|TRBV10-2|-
CATGLAGPRAYNEQFF
TGCGCCACGGGACTAGCGGGACCTAGAGCCTACAATGAGCAGTTCTTC
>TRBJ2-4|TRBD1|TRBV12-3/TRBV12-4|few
CASSFPGGILAKNIQYF
TGTGCCAGCAGCTTCCCAGGGGGAATCCTAGCCAAAAACATTCAGTACTTC
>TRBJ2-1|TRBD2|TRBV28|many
CASTLTSGILNEQFF
TGTGCCAGCACACTGACTAGCGGGATACTTAATGAGCAGTTCTTC
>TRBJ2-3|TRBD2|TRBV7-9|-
CASSLAQTSSSPDTQYF
TGTGCCAGCAGCTTAGCACAGACTAGCAGTTCACCAGATACGCAGTATTTT
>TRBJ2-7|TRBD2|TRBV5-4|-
CASRSTSGSAEQYF
TGTGCCAGCAGATCGACTAGCGGGAGTGCCGAGCAGTACTTC
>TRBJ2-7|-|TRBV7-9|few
CAGSRTPSYEQYF
TGTGCCGGATCGAGGACACCTTCCTACGAGCAGTACTTC
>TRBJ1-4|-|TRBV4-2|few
CASSQSGGATNEELFF
TGTGCCAGCAGCCAATCGGGGGGTGCCACTAATGAAGAACTGTTTTTT
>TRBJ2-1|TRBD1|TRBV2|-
CASSGQGPFSGNEQFF
TGTGCCAGCAGTGGACAGGGACCGTTTTCAGGCAATGAGCAGTTCTTC
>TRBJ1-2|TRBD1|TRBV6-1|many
CASSELTGYGYTF
TGTGCCAGCAGTGAATTGACAGGGTATGGCTACACCTTC
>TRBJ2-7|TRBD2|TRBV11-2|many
CASSRAGDEQYF
TGTGCCAGCAGCAGAGCGGGGGACGAGCAGTACTTC
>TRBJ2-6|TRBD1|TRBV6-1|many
CASTEGGEGANVLTF
TGTGCCAGCACGGAAGGGGGCGAGGGGGCCAACGTCCTGACTTTC
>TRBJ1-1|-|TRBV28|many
CASSLEGTDTEAFF
TGTGCCAGCAGTTTAGAGGGGACGGACACTGAAGCTTTCTTT
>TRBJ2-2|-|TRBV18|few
CASSPRSASNTGELFF
TGTGCCAGCTCACCAAGGTCGGCCTCGAACACCGGGGAGCTGTTTTTT
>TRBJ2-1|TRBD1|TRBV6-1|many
CASSSDRVHEQFF
TGTGCCAGCAGCTCCGACAGGGTACATGAGCAGTTCTTC
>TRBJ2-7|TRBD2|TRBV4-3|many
CASSQGSSGTYEQYF
TGCGCCAGCAGCCAAGGGTCTAGCGGGACCTACGAGCAGTACTTC
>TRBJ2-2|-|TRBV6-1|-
CASGLRAGKTGELFF
TGTGCCAGCGGGTTACGGGCTGGGAAAACCGGGGAGCTGTTTTTT
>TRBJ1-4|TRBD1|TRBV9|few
CASSEGQGLVNEKLFF
TGTGCCAGCAGCGAGGGACAGGGACTAGTTAATGAAAAACTGTTTTTT
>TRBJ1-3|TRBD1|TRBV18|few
CASSLPGTGPNTIYF
TGTGCCAGCTCACTTCCCGGGACAGGGCCGAACACCATATATTTT
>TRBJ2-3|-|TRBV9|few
CASSRDRPDTQYF
TGTGCCAGCAGCCGTGACAGGCCCGATACGCAGTATTTT
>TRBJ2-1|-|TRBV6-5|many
CASSYEGLSYNEQFF
TGTGCCAGCAGTTACGAGGGTCTCTCCTACAATGAGCAGTTCTTC
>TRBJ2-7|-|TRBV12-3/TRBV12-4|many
CASRTGTKYEQYF
TGTGCCAGCAGGACCGGGACAAAGTACGAGCAGTACTTC
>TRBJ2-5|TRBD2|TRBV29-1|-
CSVRREWSETQYF
TGCAGCGTTCGGCGGGAGTGGAGTGAGACCCAGTACTTC
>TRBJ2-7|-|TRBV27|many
CASRNSYEQYF
TGTGCCAGCAGAAACTCCTACGAGCAGTACTTC
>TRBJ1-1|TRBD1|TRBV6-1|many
CASSDRGASTEAFF
TGTGCCAGCAGTGACAGGGGGGCGAGTACTGAAGCTTTCTTT
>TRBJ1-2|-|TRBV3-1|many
CASSQGQLYGYTF
TGTGCCAGCAGCCAAGGGCAGCTCTATGGCTACACCTTC
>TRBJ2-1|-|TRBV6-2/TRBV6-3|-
CASSYSGVNEQFF
TGTGCCAGCAGTTACTCGGGGGTGAATGAGCAGTTCTTC
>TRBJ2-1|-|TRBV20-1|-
CSASYYDELVDEQFF
TGCAGTGCTAGTTACTACGATGAGTTGGTAGATGAGCAGTTCTTC
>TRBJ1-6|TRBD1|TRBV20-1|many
CSARDRDRWNSPLHF
TGCAGTGCTAGAGATAGGGACAGGTGGAATTCACCCCTCCACTTT
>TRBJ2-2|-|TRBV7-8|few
CASSLIVAGHRELFF
TGTGCCAGCAGCTTAATCGTGGCAGGTCACCGGGAGCTGTTTTTT
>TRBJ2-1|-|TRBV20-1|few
CSAGPGGEQFF
TGCAGTGCTGGGCCCGGAGGTGAGCAGTTCTTC
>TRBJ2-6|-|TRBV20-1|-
CSARSPGLQNRARTGANVLTF
TGCAGTGCTCGATCGCCGGGACTCCAGAATCGGGCACGAACTGGGGCCAACGTCCTGACTTTC
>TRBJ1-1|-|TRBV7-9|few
CANWGTEAFF
TGTGCCAACTGGGGCACTGAAGCTTTCTTT
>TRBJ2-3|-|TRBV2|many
CASSRGRVNTDTQYF
TGTGCCAGCAGTAGGGGACGGGTCAACACAGATACGCAGTATTTT
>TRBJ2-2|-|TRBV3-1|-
CASSPRSNTGELFF
TGTGCCAGCAGTCCGCGCTCGAACACCGGGGAGCTGTTTTTT
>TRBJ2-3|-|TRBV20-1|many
CSAEWGDTQYF
TGCAGTGCGGAGTGGGGGGATACGCAGTATTTT
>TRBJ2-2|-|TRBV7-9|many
CASSFPRGADTGELFF
TGTGCCAGCAGCTTTCCGAGGGGAGCGGACACCGGGGAGCTGTTTTTT
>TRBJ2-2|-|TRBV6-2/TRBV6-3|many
CASSYPPRGGELFF
TGTGCCAGCAGTTACCCCCCCCGGGGCGGGGAGCTGTTTTTT
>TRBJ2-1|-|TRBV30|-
CAWSTRLHNEQFF
TGTGCCTGGAGTACCCGACTGCACAATGAGCAGTTCTTC
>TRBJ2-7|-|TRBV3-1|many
CASSQIGNGGGSYEQYF
TGTGCCAGCAGCCAAATCGGCAACGGAGGGGGCAGTTACGAGCAGTACTTC
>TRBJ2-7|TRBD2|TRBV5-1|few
CASSLGGSTHEQYF
TGCGCCAGCAGCTTGGGCGGGAGTACCCACGAGCAGTACTTC
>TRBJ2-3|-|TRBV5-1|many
CASSLNVGTDTQYF
TGCGCCAGCAGCTTGAACGTGGGCACAGATACGCAGTATTTT
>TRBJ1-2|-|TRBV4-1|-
CASSQEGQTLNYGYTF
TGCGCCAGCAGCCAAGAGGGGCAGACCTTGAACTATGGCTACACCTTC